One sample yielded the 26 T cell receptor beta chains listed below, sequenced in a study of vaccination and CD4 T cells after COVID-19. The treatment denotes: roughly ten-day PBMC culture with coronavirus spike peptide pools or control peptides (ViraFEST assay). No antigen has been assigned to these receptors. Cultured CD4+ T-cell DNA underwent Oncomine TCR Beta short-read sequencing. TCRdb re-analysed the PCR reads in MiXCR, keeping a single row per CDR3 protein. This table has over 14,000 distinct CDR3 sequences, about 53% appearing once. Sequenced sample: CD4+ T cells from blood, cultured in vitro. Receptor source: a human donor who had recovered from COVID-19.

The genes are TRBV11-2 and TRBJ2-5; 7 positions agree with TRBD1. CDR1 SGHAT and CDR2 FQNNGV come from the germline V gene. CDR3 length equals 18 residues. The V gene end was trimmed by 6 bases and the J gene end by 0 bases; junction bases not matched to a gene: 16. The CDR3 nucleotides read TGTGCCAGCAGTTCCCTCCGGGGTGGGACAGAGTACCAAGAGACCCAGTACTTC. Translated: CASSSLRGGTEYQETQYF.

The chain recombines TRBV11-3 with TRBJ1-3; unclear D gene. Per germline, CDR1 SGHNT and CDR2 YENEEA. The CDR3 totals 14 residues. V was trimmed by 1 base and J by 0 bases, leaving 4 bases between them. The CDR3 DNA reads TGTGCCAGCAGCTTAGGCGACTCTGGAAACACCATATATTTT. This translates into CASSLGDSGNTIYF.

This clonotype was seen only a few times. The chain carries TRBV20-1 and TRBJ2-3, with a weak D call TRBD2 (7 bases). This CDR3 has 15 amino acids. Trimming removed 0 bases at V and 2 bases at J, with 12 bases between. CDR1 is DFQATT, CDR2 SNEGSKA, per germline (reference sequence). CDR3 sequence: CSAREWGGATDTQYF. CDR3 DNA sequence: TGCAGTGCTAGAGAGTGGGGGGGGGCCACAGATACGCAGTATTTT.

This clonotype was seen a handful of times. The CDR3 DNA reads TGTGCCAGCAGTTTTTGGGGGGCGAGGAGGGGCCGGGACACTGAAGCTTTCTTT. This encodes CASSFWGARRGRDTEAFF. The rearrangement uses TRBV28 and TRBJ1-1; a possible D gene is TRBD1 (6 bases). The CDR3 has 18 amino acids. Per the germline V gene, CDR1 is MDHEN and CDR2 is SYDVKM. Trimming took off 3 bases at V and 3 bases at J, with 23 bases between the two ends.

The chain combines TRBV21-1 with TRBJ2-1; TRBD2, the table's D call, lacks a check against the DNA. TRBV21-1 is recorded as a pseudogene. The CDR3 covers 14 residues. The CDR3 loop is CAGERGGPYNEQFF. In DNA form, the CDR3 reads TGTGCCGGGGAACGGGGGGGCCCCTACAATGAGCAGTTCTTC.

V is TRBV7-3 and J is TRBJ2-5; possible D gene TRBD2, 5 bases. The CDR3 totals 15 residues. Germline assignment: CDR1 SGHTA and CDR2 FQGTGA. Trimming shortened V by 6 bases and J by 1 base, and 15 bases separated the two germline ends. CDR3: CASSPRGTRQETQYF. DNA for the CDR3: TGTGCCAGCAGTCCCCGGGGTACCCGCCAAGAGACCCAGTACTTC.

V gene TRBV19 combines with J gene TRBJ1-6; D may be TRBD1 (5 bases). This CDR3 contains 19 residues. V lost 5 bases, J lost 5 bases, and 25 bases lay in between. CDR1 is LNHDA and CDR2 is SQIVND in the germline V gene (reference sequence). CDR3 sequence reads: CASSASRSVLGRNNSPLHF. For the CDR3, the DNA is TGTGCCAGTAGTGCCTCTAGGTCGGTCCTGGGACGGAATAATTCACCCCTCCACTTT.

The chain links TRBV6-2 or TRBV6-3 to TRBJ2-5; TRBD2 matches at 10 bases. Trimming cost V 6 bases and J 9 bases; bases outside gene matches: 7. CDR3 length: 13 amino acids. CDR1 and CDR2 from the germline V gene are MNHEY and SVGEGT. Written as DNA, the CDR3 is TGTGCCAGCAGCCTCACTAGCGGGGAGGCCCAGTACTTC. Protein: CASSLTSGEAQYF.

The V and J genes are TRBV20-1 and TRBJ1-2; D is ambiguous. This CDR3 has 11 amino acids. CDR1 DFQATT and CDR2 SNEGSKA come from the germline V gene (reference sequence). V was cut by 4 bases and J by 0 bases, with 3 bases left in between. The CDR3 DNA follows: TGCAGTGCTAATGCTAACTATGGCTACACCTTC. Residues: CSANANYGYTF.

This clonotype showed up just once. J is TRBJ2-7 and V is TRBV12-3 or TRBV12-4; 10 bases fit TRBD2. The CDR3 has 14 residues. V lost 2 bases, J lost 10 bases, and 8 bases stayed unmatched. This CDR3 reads CASSLLAGVVDQYF. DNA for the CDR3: TGTGCCAGCAGTTTACTAGCGGGAGTGGTCGATCAGTACTTC.

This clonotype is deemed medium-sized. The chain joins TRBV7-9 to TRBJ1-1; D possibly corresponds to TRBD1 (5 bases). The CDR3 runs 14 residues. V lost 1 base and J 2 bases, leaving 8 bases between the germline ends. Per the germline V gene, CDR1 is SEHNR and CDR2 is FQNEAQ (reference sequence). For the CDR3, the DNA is TGTGCCAGCAGCTTAGGGGGGGGAAACACTGAAGCTTTCTTT. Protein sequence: CASSLGGGNTEAFF.

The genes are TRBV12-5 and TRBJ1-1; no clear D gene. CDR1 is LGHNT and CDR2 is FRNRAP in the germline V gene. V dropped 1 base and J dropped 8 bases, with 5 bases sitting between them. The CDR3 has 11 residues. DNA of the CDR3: TGTGCTAGTGGTTTGGGACGGGAAGCTTTCTTT. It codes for CASGLGREAFF.

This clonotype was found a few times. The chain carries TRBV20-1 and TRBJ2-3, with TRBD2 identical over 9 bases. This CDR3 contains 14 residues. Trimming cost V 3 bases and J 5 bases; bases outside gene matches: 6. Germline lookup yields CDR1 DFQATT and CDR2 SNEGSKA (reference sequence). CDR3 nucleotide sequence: TGCAGTGCTAGGTTAGCGGGAGTTAGAGATACGCAGTATTTT. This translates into CSARLAGVRDTQYF.

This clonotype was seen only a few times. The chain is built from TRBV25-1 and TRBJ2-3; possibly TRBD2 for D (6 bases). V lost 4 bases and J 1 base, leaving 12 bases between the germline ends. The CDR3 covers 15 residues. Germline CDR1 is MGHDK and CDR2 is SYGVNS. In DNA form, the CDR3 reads TGTGCCAGCAGTGTGGGTAGCGGCCGCACAGATACGCAGTATTTT. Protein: CASSVGSGRTDTQYF. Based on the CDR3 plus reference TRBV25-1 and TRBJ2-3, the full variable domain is EADIYQTPRYLVIGTGKKITLECSQTMGHDKMYWYQQDPGMELHLIHYSYGVNSTEKGDLSSESTVSRIRTEHFPLTLESARPSHTSQYLCASSVGSGRTDTQYFGPGTRLTVL.

CDR3 DNA: TGTGCCAGCAGTTTATTAGGAAGACAGACCTCCTACGAGCAGTACTTC. It specifies CASSLLGRQTSYEQYF. V is TRBV27 and J is TRBJ2-7; TRBD1 might be the D (5 bases). The CDR3 has 16 residues. Trimming took off 1 base at V and 0 bases at J, with 13 bases between the two ends. Germline-derived CDR1 and CDR2 are MNHEY and SMNVEV (reference sequence).

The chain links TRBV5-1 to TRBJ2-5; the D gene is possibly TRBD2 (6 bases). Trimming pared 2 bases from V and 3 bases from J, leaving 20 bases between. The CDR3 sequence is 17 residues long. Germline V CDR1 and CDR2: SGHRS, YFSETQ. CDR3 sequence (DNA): TGCGCCAGCAGCTTCCCCCCGCGGGGTCCATTAAAAGAGACCCAGTACTTC. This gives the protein CASSFPPRGPLKETQYF.

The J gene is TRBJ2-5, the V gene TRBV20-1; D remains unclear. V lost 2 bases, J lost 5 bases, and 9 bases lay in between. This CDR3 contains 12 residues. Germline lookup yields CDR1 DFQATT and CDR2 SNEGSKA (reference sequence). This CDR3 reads CSARSSRETQYF. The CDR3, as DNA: TGCAGTGCTAGAAGCTCCAGGGAGACCCAGTACTTC.

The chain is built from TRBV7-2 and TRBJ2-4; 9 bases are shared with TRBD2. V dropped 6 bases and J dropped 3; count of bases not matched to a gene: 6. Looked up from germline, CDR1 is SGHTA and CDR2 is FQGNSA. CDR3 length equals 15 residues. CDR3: CASRGGGGGKNIQYF. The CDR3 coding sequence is TGTGCCAGCAGAGGAGGCGGGGGGGGCAAAAACATTCAGTACTTC.

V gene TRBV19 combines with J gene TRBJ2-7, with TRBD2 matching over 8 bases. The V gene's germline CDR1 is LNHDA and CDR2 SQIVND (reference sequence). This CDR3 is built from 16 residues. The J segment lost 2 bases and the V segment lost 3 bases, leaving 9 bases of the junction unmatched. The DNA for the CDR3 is TGTGCCAGTAGTATCACCTTCGGGGGGGACACCTACGAGCAGTACTTC. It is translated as CASSITFGGDTYEQYF.

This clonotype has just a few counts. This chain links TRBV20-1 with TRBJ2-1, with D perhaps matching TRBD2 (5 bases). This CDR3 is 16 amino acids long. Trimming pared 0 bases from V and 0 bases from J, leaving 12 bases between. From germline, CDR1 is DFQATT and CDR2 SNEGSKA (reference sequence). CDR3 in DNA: TGCAGTGCTAGAGAGCTTGGACTGGGCTCCTACAATGAGCAGTTCTTC. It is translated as CSARELGLGSYNEQFF.

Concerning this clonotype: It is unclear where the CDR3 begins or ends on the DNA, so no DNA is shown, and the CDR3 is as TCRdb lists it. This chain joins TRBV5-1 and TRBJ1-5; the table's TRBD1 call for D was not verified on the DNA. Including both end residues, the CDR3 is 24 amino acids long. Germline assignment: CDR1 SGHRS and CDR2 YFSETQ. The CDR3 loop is CASTNQTSMYLCASSFQGYQPQHF.

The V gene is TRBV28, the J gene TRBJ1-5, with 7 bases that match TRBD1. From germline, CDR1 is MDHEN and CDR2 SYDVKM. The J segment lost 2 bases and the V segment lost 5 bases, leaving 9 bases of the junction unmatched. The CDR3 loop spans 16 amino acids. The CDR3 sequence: CASSVVGRGGNQPQHF. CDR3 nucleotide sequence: TGTGCCAGCAGTGTCGTGGGCAGGGGGGGCAATCAGCCCCAGCATTTT.

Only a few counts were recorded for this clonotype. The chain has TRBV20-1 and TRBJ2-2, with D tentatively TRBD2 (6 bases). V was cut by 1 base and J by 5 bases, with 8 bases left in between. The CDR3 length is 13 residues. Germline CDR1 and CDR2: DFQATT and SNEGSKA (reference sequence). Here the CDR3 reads CSARVGGTGELFF. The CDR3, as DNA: TGCAGTGCTAGAGTTGGGGGGACCGGGGAGCTGTTTTTT.

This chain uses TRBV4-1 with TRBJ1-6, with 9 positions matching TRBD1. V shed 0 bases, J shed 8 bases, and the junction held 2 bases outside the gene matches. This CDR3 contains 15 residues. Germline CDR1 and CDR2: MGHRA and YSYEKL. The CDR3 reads CASSQEGQGYSPLHF. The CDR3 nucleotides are TGCGCCAGCAGCCAAGAGGGACAGGGTTATTCACCCCTCCACTTT.

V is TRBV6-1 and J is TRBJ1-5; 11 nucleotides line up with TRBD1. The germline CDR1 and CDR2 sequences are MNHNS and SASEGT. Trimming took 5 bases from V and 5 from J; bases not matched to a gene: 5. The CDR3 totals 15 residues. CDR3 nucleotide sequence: TGTGCCAGCAGTCGGACAGGGGGCTCGCATCAGCCCCAGCATTTT. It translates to CASSRTGGSHQPQHF.

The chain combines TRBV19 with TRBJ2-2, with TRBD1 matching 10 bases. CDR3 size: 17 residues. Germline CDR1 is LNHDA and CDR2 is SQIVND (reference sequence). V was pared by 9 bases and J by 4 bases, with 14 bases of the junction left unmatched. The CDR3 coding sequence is TGTGCCAGCGGGGACAGGGGTACTAGTCTCGGCACCGGGGAGCTGTTTTTT. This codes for CASGDRGTSLGTGELFF.